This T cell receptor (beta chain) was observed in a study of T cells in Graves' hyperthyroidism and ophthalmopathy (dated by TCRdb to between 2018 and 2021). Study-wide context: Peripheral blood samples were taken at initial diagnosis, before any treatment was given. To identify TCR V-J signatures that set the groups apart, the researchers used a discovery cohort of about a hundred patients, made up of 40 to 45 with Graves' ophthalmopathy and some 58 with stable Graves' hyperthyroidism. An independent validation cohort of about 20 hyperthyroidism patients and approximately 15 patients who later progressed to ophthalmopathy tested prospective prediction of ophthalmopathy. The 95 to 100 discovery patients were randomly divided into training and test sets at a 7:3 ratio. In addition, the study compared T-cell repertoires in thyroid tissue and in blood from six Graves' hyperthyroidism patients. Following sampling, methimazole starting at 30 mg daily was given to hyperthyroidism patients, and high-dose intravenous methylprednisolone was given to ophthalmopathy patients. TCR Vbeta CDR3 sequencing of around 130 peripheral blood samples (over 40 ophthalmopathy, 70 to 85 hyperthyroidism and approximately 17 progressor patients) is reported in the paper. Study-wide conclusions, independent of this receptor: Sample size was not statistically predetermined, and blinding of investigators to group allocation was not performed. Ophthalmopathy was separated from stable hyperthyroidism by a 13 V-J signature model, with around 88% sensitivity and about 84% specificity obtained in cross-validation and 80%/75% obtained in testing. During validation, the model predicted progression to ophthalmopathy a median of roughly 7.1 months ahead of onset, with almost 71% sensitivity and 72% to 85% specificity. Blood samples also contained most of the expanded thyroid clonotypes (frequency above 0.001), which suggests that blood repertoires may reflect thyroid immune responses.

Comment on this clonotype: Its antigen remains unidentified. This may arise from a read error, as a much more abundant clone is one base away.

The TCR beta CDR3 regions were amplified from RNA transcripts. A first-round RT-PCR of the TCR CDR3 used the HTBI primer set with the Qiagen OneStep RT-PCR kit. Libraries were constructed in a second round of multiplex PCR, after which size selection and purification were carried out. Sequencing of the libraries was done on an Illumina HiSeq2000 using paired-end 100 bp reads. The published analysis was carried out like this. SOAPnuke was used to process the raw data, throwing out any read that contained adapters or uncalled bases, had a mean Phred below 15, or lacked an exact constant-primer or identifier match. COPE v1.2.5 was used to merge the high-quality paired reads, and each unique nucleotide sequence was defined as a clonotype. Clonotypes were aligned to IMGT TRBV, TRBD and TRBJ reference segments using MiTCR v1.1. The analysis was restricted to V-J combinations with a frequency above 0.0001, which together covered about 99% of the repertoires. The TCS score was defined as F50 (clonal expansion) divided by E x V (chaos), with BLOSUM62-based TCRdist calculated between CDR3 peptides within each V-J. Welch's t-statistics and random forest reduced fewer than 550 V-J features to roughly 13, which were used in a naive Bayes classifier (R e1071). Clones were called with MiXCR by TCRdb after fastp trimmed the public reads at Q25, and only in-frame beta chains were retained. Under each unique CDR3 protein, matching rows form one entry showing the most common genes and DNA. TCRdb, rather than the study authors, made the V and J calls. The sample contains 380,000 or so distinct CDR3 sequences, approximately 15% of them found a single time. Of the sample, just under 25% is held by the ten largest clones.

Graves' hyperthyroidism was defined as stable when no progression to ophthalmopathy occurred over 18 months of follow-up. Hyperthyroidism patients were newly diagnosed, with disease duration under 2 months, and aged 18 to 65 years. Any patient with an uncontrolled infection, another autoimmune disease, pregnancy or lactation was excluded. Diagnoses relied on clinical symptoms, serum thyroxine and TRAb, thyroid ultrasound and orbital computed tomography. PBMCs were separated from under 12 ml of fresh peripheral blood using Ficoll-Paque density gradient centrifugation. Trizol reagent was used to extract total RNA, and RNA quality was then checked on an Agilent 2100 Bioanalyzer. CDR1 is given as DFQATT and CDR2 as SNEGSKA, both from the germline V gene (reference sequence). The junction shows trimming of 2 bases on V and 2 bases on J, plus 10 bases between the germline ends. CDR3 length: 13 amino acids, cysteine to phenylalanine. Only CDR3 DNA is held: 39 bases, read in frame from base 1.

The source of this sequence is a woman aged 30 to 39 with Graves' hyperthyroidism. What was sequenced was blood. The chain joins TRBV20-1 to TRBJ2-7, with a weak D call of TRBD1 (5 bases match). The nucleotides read TGCAGTGCTAGACAGGACATCCCCTACGAGCAGTACTTC. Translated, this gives CSARQDIPYEQYF.